This T cell receptor (beta chain) emerged from a study of blood T cells in healthy people across ages. Across the whole study: Capturing about one barcoded beta molecule per two T cells was achieved by template switching.

Overall study findings and caveats: The unknown donor CMV status may have confounded expanded clonotype changes. Naive T cell percentage and TCR beta diversity correlated strongly. Using unsorted PBMCs precluded a conclusive naive versus antigen-experienced comparison.

The table lists this clonotype with a few counts. Its target is unknown. This CDR3 region has 15 residues. V lost 1 base and J lost 5; bases outside the gene matches: 4. Germline CDR1 SGHAT, CDR2 FQNNGV. It was with a sample-barcoded 5' primer and a J-beta primer mix that a second PCR of about 6 to 12 cycles was run. TCRdb fed the 5' RACE reads into MiXCR, producing one record per CDR3 protein. The table shows some 1 million distinct CDR3 sequences, with over 35% occurring only once. The source of this sequence is a woman aged 60 to 75 in good health. Sequenced material: blood. The chain carries TRBV11-2 and TRBJ2-1; TRBD1 matches 8 bases. CDR3 nucleotides: TGTGCCAGCAGCTTAGCCCAGGGGGCCCACAATGAGCAGTTCTTC. It specifies CASSLAQGAHNEQFF.